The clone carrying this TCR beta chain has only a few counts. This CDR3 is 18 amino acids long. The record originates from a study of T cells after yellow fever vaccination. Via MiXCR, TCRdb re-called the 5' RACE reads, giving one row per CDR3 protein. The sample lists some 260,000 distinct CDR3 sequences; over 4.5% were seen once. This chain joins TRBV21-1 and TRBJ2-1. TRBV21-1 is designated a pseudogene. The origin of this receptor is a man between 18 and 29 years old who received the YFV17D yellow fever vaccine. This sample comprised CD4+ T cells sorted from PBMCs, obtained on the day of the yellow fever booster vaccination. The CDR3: CASSNPDTGDIPYNEQFF. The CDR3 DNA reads TGTGCCAGCAGCAACCCCGACACCGGCGATATCCCCTACAATGAGCAGTTCTTC.